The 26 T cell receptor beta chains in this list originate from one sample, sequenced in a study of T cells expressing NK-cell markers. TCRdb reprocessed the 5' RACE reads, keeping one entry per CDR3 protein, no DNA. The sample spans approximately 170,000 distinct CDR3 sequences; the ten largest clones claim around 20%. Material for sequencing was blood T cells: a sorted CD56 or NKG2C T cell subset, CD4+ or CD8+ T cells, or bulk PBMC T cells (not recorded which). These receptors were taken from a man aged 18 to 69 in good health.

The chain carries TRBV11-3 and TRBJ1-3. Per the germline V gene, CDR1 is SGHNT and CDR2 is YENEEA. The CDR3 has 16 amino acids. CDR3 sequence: CASSWRDGLSGNTIYF.

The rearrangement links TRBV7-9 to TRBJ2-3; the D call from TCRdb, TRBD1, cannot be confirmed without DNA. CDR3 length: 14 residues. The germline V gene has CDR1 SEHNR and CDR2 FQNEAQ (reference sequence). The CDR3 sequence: CASSPPGNTDTQYF.

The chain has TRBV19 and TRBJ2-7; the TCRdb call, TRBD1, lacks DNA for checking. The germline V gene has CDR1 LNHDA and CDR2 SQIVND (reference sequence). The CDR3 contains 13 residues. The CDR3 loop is CASMGRNSYEQYF.

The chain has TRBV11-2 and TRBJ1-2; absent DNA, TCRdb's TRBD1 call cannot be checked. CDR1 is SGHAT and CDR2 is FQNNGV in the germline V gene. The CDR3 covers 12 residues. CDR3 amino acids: CATTNGGYGYTF.

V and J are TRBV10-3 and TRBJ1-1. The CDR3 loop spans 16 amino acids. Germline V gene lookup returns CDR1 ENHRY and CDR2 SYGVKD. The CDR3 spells CAISEIWTVLNTEAFF.

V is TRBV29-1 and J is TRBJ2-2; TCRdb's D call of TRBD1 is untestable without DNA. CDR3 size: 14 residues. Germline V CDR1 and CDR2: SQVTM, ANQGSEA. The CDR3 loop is CSVAGGLNTGELFF.

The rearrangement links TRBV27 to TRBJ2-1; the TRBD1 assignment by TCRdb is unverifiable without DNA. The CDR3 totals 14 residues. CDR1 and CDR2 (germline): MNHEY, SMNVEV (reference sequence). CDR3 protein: CASSPGQGFVEQFF.

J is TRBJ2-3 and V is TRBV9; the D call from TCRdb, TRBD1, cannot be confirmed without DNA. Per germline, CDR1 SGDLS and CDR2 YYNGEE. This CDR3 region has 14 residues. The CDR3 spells CASSAGGRTDTQYF.

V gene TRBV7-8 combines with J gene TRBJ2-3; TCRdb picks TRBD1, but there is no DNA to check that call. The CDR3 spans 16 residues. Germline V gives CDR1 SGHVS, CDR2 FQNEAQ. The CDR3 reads CASTLLGQGAVDTQYF.

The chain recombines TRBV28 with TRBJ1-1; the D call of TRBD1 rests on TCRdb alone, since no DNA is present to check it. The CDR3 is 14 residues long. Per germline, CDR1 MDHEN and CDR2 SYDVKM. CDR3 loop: CASGEDRSNTEAFF.

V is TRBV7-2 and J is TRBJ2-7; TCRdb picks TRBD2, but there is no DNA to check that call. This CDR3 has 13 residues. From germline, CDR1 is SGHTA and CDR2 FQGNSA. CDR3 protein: CASSRTALYEQYF.

CDR3 protein: CASSLRQGLFYGYTF. V is TRBV7-8 and J is TRBJ1-2; TCRdb designates TRBD1, a call that cannot be tested without DNA. Per the germline V gene, CDR1 is SGHVS and CDR2 is FQNEAQ. CDR3 length equals 15 residues.

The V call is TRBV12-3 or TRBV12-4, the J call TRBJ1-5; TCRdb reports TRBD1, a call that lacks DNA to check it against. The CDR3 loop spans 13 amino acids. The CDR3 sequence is CASRWGFNQPQHF.

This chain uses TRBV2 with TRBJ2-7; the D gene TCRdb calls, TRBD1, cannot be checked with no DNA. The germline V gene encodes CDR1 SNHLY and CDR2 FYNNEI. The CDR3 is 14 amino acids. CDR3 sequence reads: CASRGTGPYYEQYF.

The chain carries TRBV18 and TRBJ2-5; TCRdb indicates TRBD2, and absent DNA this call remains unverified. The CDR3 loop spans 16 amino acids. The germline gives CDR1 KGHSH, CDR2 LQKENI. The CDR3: CASSPTRTEGQETQYF.

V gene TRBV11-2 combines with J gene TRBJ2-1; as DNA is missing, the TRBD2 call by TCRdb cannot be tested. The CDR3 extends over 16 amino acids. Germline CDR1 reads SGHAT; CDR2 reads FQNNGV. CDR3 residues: CASSLARLAAYNEQFF.

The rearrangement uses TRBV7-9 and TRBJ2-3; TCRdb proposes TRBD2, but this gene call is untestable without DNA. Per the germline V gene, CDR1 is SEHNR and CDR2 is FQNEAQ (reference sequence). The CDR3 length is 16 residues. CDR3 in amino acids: CASSSRGGLNTDTQYF.

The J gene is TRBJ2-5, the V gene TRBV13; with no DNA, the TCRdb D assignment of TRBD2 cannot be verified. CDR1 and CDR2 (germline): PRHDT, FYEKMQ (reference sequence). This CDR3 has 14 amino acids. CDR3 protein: CASSSRTSGETQYF.

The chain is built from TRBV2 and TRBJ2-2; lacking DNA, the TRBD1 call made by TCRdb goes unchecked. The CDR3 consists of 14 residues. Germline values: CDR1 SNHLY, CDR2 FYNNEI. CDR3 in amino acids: CASSDPAGATKLFF.

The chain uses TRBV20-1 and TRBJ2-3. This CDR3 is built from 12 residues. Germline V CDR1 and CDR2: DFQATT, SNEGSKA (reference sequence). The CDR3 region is CSARGTTDTQYF.

CDR3 residues: CASSSRTSGGARNEQFF. The chain joins TRBV12-3 or TRBV12-4 to TRBJ2-1; TCRdb reports TRBD2, a call that lacks DNA to check it against. The CDR3 length is 17 residues.

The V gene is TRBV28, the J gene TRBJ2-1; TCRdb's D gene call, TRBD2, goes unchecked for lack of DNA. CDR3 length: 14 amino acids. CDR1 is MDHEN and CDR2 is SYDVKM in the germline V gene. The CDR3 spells CASRLAPTNNEQFF.

CDR3 protein: CASSRTSPADTQYF. The chain combines TRBV6-1 with TRBJ2-3; the D gene TCRdb calls, TRBD1, cannot be checked with no DNA. This CDR3 region has 14 residues. Looked up from germline, CDR1 is MNHNS and CDR2 is SASEGT.

The CDR3 loop reads CASSARTSGEETQYF. The chain employs TRBV5-6 and TRBJ2-5; checking the TCRdb D call of TRBD2 is not possible without DNA. Germline CDR1 reads SGHDT; CDR2 reads YYEEEE. There are 15 residues in the CDR3.

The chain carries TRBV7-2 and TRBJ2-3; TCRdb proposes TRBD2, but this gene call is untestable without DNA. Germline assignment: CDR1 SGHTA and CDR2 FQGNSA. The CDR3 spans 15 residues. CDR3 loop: CASSLVAGGPDTQYF.

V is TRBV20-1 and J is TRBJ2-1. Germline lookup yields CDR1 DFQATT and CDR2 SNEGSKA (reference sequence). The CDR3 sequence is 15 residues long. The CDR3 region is CSAPEAGSSYNEQFF.